What follows is one TCR beta chain and its context. Its antigen remains unidentified. CDR3 length equals 11 residues. Germline-derived CDR1 and CDR2 are MNHNS and SASEGT. Deletions cut 11 bases from V and 0 bases from J, with 5 bases between. These data come from a study of cytomegalovirus exposure and HLA in healthy donors. Study-level results: Despite most TCR sequences being rare, some public TCRs occurred in many donors. Cytomegalovirus association was assigned to about 180 TCR beta chains.

PCR primers comprised 60 Vbeta and 13 Jbeta primers. The repertoire was sequenced with immunoSEQ multiplex PCR; TCRdb's copy has only in-frame clones and lacks some. This table holds more than 100,000 clones, 50% to 65% found once. This receptor was obtained from a man in his forties in good health and CMV-seropositive. The sample comprised PBMCs. The rearrangement uses TRBV6-1 and TRBJ1-3, with unresolved D. DNA for the CDR3: TGTGCCGGAGCCTCTGGAAACACCATATATTTT. Translating it yields CAGASGNTIYF.